This T cell receptor beta chain was found in a study of blood T cell repertoires in COVID-19. Overall study: From the United States, Italy and Spain came samples of acute and convalescent COVID-19.

The germline V gene encodes CDR1 WNHNN and CDR2 SYGVQD (reference sequence). The V gene end was trimmed by 0 bases and the J gene end by 2 bases; junction bases not matched to a gene: 3. The CDR3 covers 15 residues. Sequenced by immunoSEQ multiplex PCR; TCRdb stores in-frame clones only, minus some. The sample yields under 300,000 clones, 83% seen once. This clonotype originated in a human donor in a cohort sampled during active COVID-19. The source material was peripheral blood. The chain joins TRBV10-1 to TRBJ2-5; 7 nucleotides match TRBD2. Here the CDR3 reads CASSESRGGQETQYF. The CDR3 DNA follows: TGCGCCAGCAGTGAGTCACGGGGAGGGCAAGAGACCCAGTACTTC.